This TCR beta chain appears in the sequencing data of a study of T cell changes during pregnancy in multiple sclerosis. The assay was immunoSEQ multiplex PCR, and TCRdb's table has in-frame clones only and misses some. Seen here are around 46,000 clones, around 91% observed once, and the top ten hold 8% to 9.5%. From germline, CDR1 is SGHAT and CDR2 FQNNGV. This CDR3 has 15 amino acids. V lost 1 base and J lost 2, with 12 bases in between. V gene TRBV11-2 combines with J gene TRBJ2-7, with no clear D. The material sequenced was CD8+ T cells from peripheral blood mononuclear cells, taken in the second trimester of pregnancy. The sequence was obtained from a female donor with multiple sclerosis, enrolled in a pregnancy study. The CDR3 sequence: CASSLVPGTTYEQYF. The DNA for the CDR3 is TGTGCCAGCAGCTTAGTTCCGGGTACGACCTACGAGCAGTACTTC.